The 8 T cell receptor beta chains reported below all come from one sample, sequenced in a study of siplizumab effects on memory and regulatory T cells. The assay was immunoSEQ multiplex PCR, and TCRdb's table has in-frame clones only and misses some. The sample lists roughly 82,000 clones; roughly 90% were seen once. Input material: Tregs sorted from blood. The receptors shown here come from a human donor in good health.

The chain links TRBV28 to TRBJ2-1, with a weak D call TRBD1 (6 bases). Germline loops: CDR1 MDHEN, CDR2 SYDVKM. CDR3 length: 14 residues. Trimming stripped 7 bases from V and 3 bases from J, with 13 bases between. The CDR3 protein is CASKPGAFYNEQFF. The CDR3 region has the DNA TGTGCCAGCAAGCCAGGGGCTTTCTACAATGAGCAGTTCTTC. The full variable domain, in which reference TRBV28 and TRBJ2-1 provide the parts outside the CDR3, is DVKVTQSSRYLVKRTGEKVFLECVQDMDHENMFWYRQDPGLGLRLIYFSYDVKMKEKGDIPEGYSVSREKKERFSLILESASTNQTSMYLCASKPGAFYNEQFFGPGTRLTVL.

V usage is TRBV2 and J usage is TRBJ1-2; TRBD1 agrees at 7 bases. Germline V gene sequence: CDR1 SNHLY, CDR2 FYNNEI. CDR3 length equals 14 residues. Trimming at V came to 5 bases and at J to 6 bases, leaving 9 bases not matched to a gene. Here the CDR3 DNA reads TGTGCCAGCAGTACAGACAGGGCCCCTCATGGCTACACCTTC. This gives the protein CASSTDRAPHGYTF.

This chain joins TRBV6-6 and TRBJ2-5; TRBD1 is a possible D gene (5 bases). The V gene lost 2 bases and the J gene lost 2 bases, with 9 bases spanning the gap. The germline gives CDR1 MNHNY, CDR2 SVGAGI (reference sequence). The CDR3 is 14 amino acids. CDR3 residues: CASSYTTAQETQYF. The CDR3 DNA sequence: TGTGCCAGCAGTTACACGACAGCGCAAGAGACCCAGTACTTC.

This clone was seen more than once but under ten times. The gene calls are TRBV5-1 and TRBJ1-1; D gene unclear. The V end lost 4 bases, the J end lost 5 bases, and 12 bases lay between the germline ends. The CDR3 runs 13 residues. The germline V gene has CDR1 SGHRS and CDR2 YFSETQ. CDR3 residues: CASSPRTSTEAFF. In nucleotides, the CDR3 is TGCGCCAGCAGCCCCCGGACCTCTACTGAAGCTTTCTTT.

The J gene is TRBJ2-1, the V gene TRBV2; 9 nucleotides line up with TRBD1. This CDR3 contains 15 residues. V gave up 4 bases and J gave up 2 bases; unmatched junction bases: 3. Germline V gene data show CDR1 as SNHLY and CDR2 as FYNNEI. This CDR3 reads CASSAWDRAYNEQFF. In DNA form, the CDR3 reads TGTGCCAGCAGTGCTTGGGACAGGGCCTACAATGAGCAGTTCTTC.

The CDR3 nucleotides are TGTGCCAGCAGCTTAACGCCCCCGCGGGGGACTGGGGCAGATACGCAGTATTTT. Protein product: CASSLTPPRGTGADTQYF. The rearrangement joins TRBV7-3 to TRBJ2-3; 7 bases line up with TRBD2. CDR3 size: 18 residues. The germline V gene encodes CDR1 SGHTA and CDR2 FQGTGA. The trim removed 0 bases at V and 4 bases at J, leaving 13 bases unmatched.

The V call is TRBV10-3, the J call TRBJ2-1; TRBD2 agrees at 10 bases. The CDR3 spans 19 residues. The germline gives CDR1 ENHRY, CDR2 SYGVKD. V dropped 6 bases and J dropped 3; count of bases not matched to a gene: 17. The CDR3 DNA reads TGTGCCATCAGCCCTAGCGGGGGCCACCGCGAACATTACTACAATGAGCAGTTCTTC. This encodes CAISPSGGHREHYYNEQFF.

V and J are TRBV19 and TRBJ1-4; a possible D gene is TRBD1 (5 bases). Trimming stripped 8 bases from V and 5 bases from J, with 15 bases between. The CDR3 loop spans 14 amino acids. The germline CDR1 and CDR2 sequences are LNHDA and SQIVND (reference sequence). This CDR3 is CASLRGGINEKLFF. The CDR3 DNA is TGTGCCAGTCTCCGCGGGGGTATAAATGAAAAACTGTTTTTT. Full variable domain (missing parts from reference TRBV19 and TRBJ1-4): DGGITQSPKYLFRKEGQNVTLSCEQNLNHDAMYWYRQDPGQGLRLIYYSQIVNDFQKGDIAEGYSVSREKKESFPLTVTSAQKNPTAFYLCASLRGGINEKLFFGSGTQLSVL.